This T cell receptor (beta chain) stems from a study of Graves' ophthalmopathy and Graves' hyperthyroidism. Turning to the study itself: Specimen type is peripheral blood, obtained at initial diagnosis before any treatment.

Pregnancy or lactation, uncontrolled infections and other autoimmune diseases were grounds for excluding patients. A diagnosis was made from clinical symptoms together with serum thyroxine, TRAb, thyroid ultrasound and orbital computed tomography. It was from 10 ml of fresh peripheral blood that the PBMCs came. With 3 bases removed from V and 8 bases from J, the gap between germline ends came to 13 bases. CDR1 and CDR2 from the germline V gene are MNHNS and SASEGT. The CDR3 runs 13 residues. This clonotype appeared a few times. Amplifying from RNA transcripts, the study obtained TCR beta CDR3 regions. Amplification began with first-round RT-PCR using HTBI primers, then second-round multiplex PCR was performed. MiXCR, applied by TCRdb to the multiplex PCR reads, yields one record per CDR3 protein. The table has some 400,000 distinct CDR3 sequences, about 17% seen once.

This TCR derives from a woman under 30 with Graves' ophthalmopathy. V is TRBV6-1 and J is TRBJ1-2; D gene uncertain. Sequencing was performed on peripheral blood. This CDR3 reads CASSEAKTGGYTF. The CDR3 region has the DNA TGTGCCAGCAGTGAGGCGAAAACCGGAGGCTACACCTTC.